The T cell receptor (beta chain) described here comes from a study of cytomegalovirus exposure and HLA in healthy donors. Study outcomes and limitations: Accurate prediction of HLA-A and HLA-B alleles (for most subjects) was reportedly achieved from TCR beta sequences. The study listed approximately 160 cytomegalovirus-associated TCR beta chains.

Between the trimmed V and J ends, which lost 1 base and 6 bases, there was a span of 15 bases. Germline V CDR1 and CDR2: SGHAT, FQNNGV. The CDR3 is made up of 15 amino acids. With respect to this clone: What it recognizes is unknown.

PCR amplification relied on 60 Vbeta primers (plus 13 Jbeta primers). The protocol was immunoSEQ multiplex PCR, while the TCRdb copy is restricted to in-frame clones and leaves out a portion. The data hold 160,000 or so clones, with more than 60% observed a single time. The chain is built from TRBV11-2 and TRBJ1-2, with D unclear. This sequence originates from a woman in her 30s in good health and CMV-seronegative. Material: PBMCs. CDR3 bases: TGTGCCAGCAGCTTAGGTGGTAGAGGGTGGAATGGCTACACCTTC. Protein: CASSLGGRGWNGYTF.